The clone carrying this T cell receptor beta chain was recorded a few times. Libraries were prepared by immunoSEQ multiplex PCR; TCRdb keeps only in-frame clonotypes and omits some of them. The sample has about 240,000 clones, 84% seen once. The data are from a study of blood T cell repertoires in COVID-19. Background on the study: COVID-19 samples from acute and convalescent phases originated in the United States, Italy and Spain. The analysed material was cDNA or gDNA that came from T cells, B-cell-depleted T cells, or PBMCs.

Sequenced material: peripheral blood. This receptor was obtained from a man aged 45-65 years with acute or convalescent COVID-19.

This chain's CDR3 is CASSRNEQFF. The CDR3 bases are TGTGCCAGCAGCCGTAATGAGCAGTTCTTC. V is TRBV7-9 and J is TRBJ2-1; no reliable D call. Trimming pared 5 bases from V and 7 bases from J, leaving 3 bases between. This CDR3 is built from 10 residues. The germline V gene encodes CDR1 SEHNR and CDR2 FQNEAQ (reference sequence).